This T cell receptor beta chain comes out of a study of blood T cell repertoires in COVID-19. Study as a whole: There were acute and convalescent COVID-19 samples, and they came from the United States, Italy and Spain. T cells, B-cell-depleted T cells, or PBMCs supplied cDNA or gDNA.

The CDR3 covers 15 residues. CDR1 and CDR2 from the germline V gene are KGHDR and SFDVKD. V was clipped by 0 bases and J by 3 bases; unmatched bases: 3. Original processing notes: Reference gene primer amplification in the assay estimated nucleated cell counts. Data came from immunoSEQ multiplex PCR; TCRdb stores just in-frame clones and leaves some out. Clone size and the V and J calls come from that table; the DNA yielded D and trimming. The top ten hold 3.7% of the sample, which has roughly 260,000 clones, 90% seen once. This chain uses TRBV24-1 with TRBJ1-2, with TRBD1 matching over 7 bases. What was sequenced was peripheral blood. The clonotype comes from a middle-aged woman with acute or convalescent COVID-19. The CDR3 DNA reads TGTGCCACCAGTGATTTGCAGGGGGGCGACTATGGCTACACCTTC. This translates into CATSDLQGGDYGYTF.